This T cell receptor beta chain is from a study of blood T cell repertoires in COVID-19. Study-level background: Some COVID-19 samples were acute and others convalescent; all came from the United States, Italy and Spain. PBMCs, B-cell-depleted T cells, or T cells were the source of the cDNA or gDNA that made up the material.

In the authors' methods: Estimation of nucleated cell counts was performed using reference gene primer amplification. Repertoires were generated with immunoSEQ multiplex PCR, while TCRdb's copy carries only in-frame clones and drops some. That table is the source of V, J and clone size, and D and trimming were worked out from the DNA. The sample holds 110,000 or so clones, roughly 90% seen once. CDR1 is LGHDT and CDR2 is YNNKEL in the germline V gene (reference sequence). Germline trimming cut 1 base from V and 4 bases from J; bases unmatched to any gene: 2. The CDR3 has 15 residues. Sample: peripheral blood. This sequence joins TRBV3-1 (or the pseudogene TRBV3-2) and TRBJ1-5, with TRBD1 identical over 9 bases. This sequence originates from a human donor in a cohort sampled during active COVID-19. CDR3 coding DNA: TGTGCCAGCAGCCAAGGAGGGACAGGGAATCAGCCCCAGCATTTT. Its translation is CASSQGGTGNQPQHF.